This T cell receptor beta chain is from a study of beta chain features in type 1 diabetes. This clone was seen only a few times. Its target is unknown. The investigators reverse transcribed all of the isolated RNA, so they sequenced expressed TCRB transcripts. Sequencing used immunoSEQ multiplex PCR; TCRdb keeps in-frame clones, though not all of them. This repertoire shows about 360,000 clones, around 12% found once; its top ten account for roughly 0.0097%. CDR3 length: 14 amino acids. Germline V gene data show CDR1 as LGHNA and CDR2 as YSLEER. V lost 4 bases and J 0 bases, leaving 6 bases between the germline ends. Study results and limitations: Moderate but significant shortening of TCRB CDR3s was recorded in all four CD4+ subsets from Type 1 diabetes patients.

The sample was naive CD4+ T cells from blood. The chain joins TRBV4-3 to TRBJ1-4; D is undetermined. This TCR derives from a young woman with type 1 diabetes. CDR3 bases: TGCGCCAGCAGCCTGGCCTCAACTAATGAAAAACTGTTTTTT. As protein: CASSLASTNEKLFF.